This T cell receptor (beta chain) was sequenced for a study of long-term antiretroviral therapy in people with HIV. They ran version v3.0 of the immunoSEQ assay at survey level. Researchers set sequencing to target roughly 35,000-55,000 T-cell genomes per sample. Measured with immunoSEQ multiplex PCR; TCRdb has only the in-frame clones, and not every one. The sample has 15,000 to 20,000 clones; around 90% are singletons. In germline, CDR1 is MDHEN, CDR2 SYDVKM. Trimming removed 5 bases from V and 2 bases from J, with 6 bases in between. This CDR3 has 12 residues. Broader study findings: Therapy changes, viral resistance and ART adherence were not documented in the available data.

In the case of this clone: Antigen: not known.

The cryopreserved samples used held about 0.95-10 million PBMC prior to extraction of DNA. The TCR originated in a middle-aged man with HIV. The specimen was unsorted PBMCs, collected 6.9 years after starting antiretroviral therapy. V and J are TRBV28 and TRBJ1-2, with D uncertain. CDR3 DNA: TGTGCCAGCAGTACTACAAACTATGGCTACACCTTC. The encoded protein is CASSTTNYGYTF.